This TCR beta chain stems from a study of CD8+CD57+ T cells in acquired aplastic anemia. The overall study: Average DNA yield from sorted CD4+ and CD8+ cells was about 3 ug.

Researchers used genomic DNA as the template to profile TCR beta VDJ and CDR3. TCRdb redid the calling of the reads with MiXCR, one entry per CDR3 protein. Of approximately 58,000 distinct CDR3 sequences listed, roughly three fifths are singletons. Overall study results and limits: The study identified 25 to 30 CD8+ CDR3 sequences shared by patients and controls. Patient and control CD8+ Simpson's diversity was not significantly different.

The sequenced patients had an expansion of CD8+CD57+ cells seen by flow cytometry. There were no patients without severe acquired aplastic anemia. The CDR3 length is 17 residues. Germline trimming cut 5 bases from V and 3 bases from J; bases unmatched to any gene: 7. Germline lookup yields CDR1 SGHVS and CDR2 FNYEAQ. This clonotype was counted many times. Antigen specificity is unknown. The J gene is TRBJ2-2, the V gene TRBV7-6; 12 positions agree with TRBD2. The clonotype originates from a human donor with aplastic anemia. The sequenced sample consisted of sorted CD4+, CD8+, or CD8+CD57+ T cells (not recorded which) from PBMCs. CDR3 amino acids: CASSALAGGVDTGELFF. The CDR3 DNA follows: TGTGCCAGCAGCGCCCTAGCGGGGGGGGTGGACACCGGGGAGCTGTTTTTT.